A single sample is the source of the 10 T cell receptor beta chains below, sequenced in a study of OX40 agonist ivuxolimab in advanced cancers. Method: immunoSEQ multiplex PCR; TCRdb's copy keeps in-frame clones and lacks some. The sample has tens of thousands of clones; about 85% are singletons. Here the sequenced sample was CD4+ or CD8+ T cells sorted from blood, taken in a trial of the OX40 agonist ivuxolimab. These TCRs come from an adult with an advanced solid tumor such as melanoma, head and neck, liver or kidney cancer.

This clone was seen a handful of times. The chain couples TRBV10-1 to TRBJ1-1, with D hard to call. The V and J ends lost 0 bases and 1 base respectively, with 6 bases between them. The CDR3 spans 14 residues. The germline V gene encodes CDR1 WNHNN and CDR2 SYGVQD (reference sequence). The CDR3 DNA is TGCGCCAGCAGTGAGTCCCCGGGGAACACTGAAGCTTTCTTT. This gives the protein CASSESPGNTEAFF.

CDR3: CASSLVSRELFF. The CDR3 DNA reads as TGTGCCAGCAGCTTAGTGAGTCGGGAGCTGTTTTTT. This chain links TRBV7-9 with TRBJ2-2, with D uncertain. Trimming removed 1 base at V and 9 bases at J, with 6 bases between. This CDR3 has 12 amino acids. The germline V gene has CDR1 SEHNR and CDR2 FQNEAQ (reference sequence).

This chain links TRBV19 with TRBJ1-1, with 8 bases aligning to TRBD1. The trim removed 4 bases at V and 1 base at J, leaving 8 bases unmatched. The CDR3 has 16 residues. CDR1 is LNHDA, CDR2 SQIVND, per germline (reference sequence). The DNA of the CDR3 is TGTGCCAGTAGTACCCCCCGGACAGGGAAGAACACTGAAGCTTTCTTT. Protein: CASSTPRTGKNTEAFF.

V and J are TRBV5-6 and TRBJ2-7, with D perhaps matching TRBD2 (6 bases). V lost 3 bases and J 1 base, leaving 17 bases between the germline ends. The CDR3 totals 16 residues. CDR1 is SGHDT and CDR2 is YYEEEE in the germline V gene. CDR3 sequence reads: CASSSPGLRGSYEQYF. DNA of the CDR3: TGTGCCAGCAGCTCGCCCGGACTAAGGGGATCCTACGAGCAGTACTTC.

V gene TRBV28 combines with J gene TRBJ2-5; D is uncertain. The DNA end favors TRBJ2-7, so the J call may be wrong. CDR3 length equals 15 residues. The germline V gene has CDR1 MDHEN and CDR2 SYDVKM. The CDR3 coding sequence is TGTGCCAGCAGCCCGTCAGGATCGTTTACCTACGAGCAGTACTTC. As protein: CASSPSGSFTYEQYF.

The chain employs TRBV5-1 and TRBJ1-1; maybe TRBD1 (5 bases). The CDR3 is 18 residues long. V was cut by 2 bases and J by 1 base, with 21 bases left in between. Germline V gene data show CDR1 as SGHRS and CDR2 as YFSETQ. The CDR3 spells CASSFRLRRQGGNTEAFF. CDR3 DNA: TGCGCCAGCAGCTTTAGGTTGCGGCGGCAGGGAGGGAACACTGAAGCTTTCTTT. The full variable domain, rest sourced from reference TRBV5-1 and TRBJ1-1, is KAGVTQTPRYLIKTRGQQVTLSCSPISGHRSVSWYQQTPGQGLQFLFEYFSETQRNKGNFPGRFSGRQFSNSRSEMNVSTLELGDSALYLCASSFRLRRQGGNTEAFFGQGTRLTVV.

The rearrangement joins TRBV7-2 to TRBJ2-5; 12 bases fit TRBD1. The CDR3 is 15 residues long. V was pared by 3 bases and J by 5 bases, with 4 bases of the junction left unmatched. Looked up from germline, CDR1 is SGHTA and CDR2 is FQGNSA. CDR3 in amino acids: CASSLGQGAGETQYF. The CDR3 bases are TGTGCCAGCAGCTTGGGACAGGGGGCCGGGGAGACCCAGTACTTC.

The chain carries TRBV7-8 and TRBJ2-5, with 9 bases lining up with TRBD2. The DNA end is more similar to TRBJ2-7, so the J call may be wrong. The V gene's germline CDR1 is SGHVS and CDR2 FQNEAQ. CDR3 size: 14 residues. As DNA, the CDR3 is TGTGCCAGCAGCCTTAGCGGGAGCGGCTACGAGCAGTACTTC. Protein product: CASSLSGSGYEQYF.

This chain uses TRBV9 with TRBJ1-6, with D possibly being TRBD1 (5 bases). Trimming pared 7 bases from V and 8 bases from J, leaving 16 bases between. This CDR3 has 14 residues. Germline-derived CDR1 and CDR2 are SGDLS and YYNGEE. CDR3 loop: CASGQGGWDSPLHF. In DNA form, the CDR3 reads TGTGCCAGCGGGCAGGGAGGCTGGGATTCACCCCTCCACTTT.

The chain combines TRBV5-1 with TRBJ2-2, with D hard to call. V lost 0 bases, J lost 1 base, and 13 bases lay in between. The CDR3 spans 17 residues. In germline, CDR1 is SGHRS, CDR2 YFSETQ. CDR3 sequence: CASSLGVGRLNTGELFF. The DNA of the CDR3 is TGCGCCAGCAGCTTGGGCGTCGGACGGTTGAACACCGGGGAGCTGTTTTTT.